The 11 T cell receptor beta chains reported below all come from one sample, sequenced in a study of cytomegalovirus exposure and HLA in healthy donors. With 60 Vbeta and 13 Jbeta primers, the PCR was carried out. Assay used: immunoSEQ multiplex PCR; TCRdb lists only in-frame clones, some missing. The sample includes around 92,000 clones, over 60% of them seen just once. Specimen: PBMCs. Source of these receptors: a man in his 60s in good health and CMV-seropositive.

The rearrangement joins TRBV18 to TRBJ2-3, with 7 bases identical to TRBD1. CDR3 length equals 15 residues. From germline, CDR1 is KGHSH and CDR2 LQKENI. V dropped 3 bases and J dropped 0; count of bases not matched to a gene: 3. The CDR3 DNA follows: TGTGCCAGCTCACCTTTCAGGGGGAGCACAGATACGCAGTATTTT. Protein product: CASSPFRGSTDTQYF.

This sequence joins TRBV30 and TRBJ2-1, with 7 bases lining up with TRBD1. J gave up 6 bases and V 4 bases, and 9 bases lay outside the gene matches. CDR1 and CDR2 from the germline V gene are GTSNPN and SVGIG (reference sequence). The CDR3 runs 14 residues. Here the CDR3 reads CAWKDRRDSNEQFF. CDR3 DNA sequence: TGTGCCTGGAAAGACCGCCGGGACAGCAATGAGCAGTTCTTC.

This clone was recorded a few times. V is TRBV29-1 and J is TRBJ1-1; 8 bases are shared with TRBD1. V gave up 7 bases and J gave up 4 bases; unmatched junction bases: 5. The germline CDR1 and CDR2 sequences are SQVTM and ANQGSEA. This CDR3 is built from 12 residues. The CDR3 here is CSALTGVTEAFF. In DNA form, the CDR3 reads TGCAGCGCACTGACAGGGGTCACTGAAGCTTTCTTT.

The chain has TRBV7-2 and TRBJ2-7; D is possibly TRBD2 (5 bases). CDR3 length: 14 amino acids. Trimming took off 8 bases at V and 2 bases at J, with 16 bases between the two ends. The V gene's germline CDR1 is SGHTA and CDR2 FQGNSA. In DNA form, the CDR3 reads TGTGCCAGCTTAGCTTCCTCGGGGACCTACGAGCAGTACTTC. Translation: CASLASSGTYEQYF.

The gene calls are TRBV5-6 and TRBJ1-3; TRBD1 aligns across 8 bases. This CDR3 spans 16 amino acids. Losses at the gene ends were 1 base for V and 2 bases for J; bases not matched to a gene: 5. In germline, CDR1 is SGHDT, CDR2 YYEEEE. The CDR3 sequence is CASSLFQGAAGNTIYF. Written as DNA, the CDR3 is TGTGCCAGCAGCTTGTTTCAGGGGGCAGCTGGAAACACCATATATTTT.

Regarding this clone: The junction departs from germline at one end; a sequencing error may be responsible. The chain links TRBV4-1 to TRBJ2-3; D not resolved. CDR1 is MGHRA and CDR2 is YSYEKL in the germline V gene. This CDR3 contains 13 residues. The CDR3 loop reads CASRQGGTDTQYF. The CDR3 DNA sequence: TGCGCCAGCAGACAAGGAGGCACAGATACGCAGTATTTT.

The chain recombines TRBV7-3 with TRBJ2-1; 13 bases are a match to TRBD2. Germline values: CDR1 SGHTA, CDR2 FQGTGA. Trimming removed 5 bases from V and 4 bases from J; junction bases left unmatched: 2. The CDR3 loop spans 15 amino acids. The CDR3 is CASSTGLAGYNEQFF. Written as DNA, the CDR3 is TGTGCCAGCAGCACGGGACTAGCGGGGTACAATGAGCAGTTCTTC.

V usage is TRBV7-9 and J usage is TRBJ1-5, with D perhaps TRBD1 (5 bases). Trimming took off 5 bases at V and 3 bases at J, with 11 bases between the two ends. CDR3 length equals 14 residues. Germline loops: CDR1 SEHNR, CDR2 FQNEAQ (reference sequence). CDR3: CASSGTGDNQPQHF. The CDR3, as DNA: TGTGCCAGCAGCGGTACGGGGGACAATCAGCCCCAGCATTTT.

Written as DNA, the CDR3 is TGCGCCAGCAGCTCGGTGGGGGCAGCCGGGGAGCTGTTTTTT. It codes for CASSSVGAAGELFF. The rearrangement uses TRBV5-1 and TRBJ2-2, with D perhaps matching TRBD1 (6 bases). V lost 3 bases, J lost 6 bases, and 12 bases lay in between. The CDR3 contains 14 residues. Germline CDR1 and CDR2: SGHRS and YFSETQ.

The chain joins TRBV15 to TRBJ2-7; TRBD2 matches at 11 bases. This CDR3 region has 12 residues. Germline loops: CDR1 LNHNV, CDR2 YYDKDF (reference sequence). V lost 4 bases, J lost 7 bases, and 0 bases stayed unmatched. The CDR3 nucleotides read TGTGCCACCAGCACTAGCGGGGGGGAGCAGTACTTC. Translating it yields CATSTSGGEQYF.

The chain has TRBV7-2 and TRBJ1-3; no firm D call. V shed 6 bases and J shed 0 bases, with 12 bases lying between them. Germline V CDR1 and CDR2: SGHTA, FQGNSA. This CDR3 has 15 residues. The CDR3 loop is CASSFDLSSGNTIYF. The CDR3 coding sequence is TGTGCCAGCAGTTTCGATCTGAGCTCTGGAAACACCATATATTTT.